This T cell receptor beta chain stems from a study of beta chain features in type 1 diabetes. Study conclusions and caveats: The study found moderately but significantly shorter TCRB CDR3s in all four CD4+ subsets of Type 1 diabetes patients.

This clone occurred a few times. Its specificity is not known. Since all of the isolated RNA was reverse transcribed, expressed TCRB transcripts were what got sequenced. Here immunoSEQ multiplex PCR was the method, and the copy in TCRdb shows in-frame clones only, minus some. The sample contains about 230,000 clones, roughly 16% of which appear only once. This CDR3 is 13 amino acids long. V lost 4 bases, J lost 2 bases, and 10 bases lay in between. The V gene's germline CDR1 is SQVTM and CDR2 ANQGSEA. This sequence was found in a man aged 25-40 years with type 1 diabetes. This chain links TRBV29-1 with TRBJ2-3; D perhaps matches TRBD2 (6 bases). What was sequenced was naive CD4+ T cells from blood. CDR3 in amino acids: CSVGGANTDTQYF. The CDR3 DNA follows: TGCAGCGTTGGCGGGGCCAACACAGATACGCAGTATTTT.